The clone carrying this TCR beta chain was seen more than once but under ten times. Its antigen is currently unknown. The data originate from a study of human T cells and chemical hapten exposure. Study details: The study traced per-sample TCR yield variation mainly to small differences in pooled library volumes.

Time point of the sample: pre-sensitization, week 0. Treatment defined: therapeutic diphenylcyclopropenone sensitization with weekly scalp DPC. Total RNA came from unfractionated whole blood. The CDR3 length is 14 residues. V was shortened by 5 bases and J by 4 bases, with 11 bases between the two germline ends. Germline values: CDR1 SGHVS, CDR2 FQNEAQ. Study-wide findings and caveats: The number of TCRs over 1 in 1000 frequency stayed unchanged after DPC.

In the library, unique molecular identifiers were attached to individual cDNA molecules. TCRdb passed the RACE reads through MiXCR, listing each CDR3 protein once. The sample has 65,000 to 90,000 distinct CDR3 sequences, approximately 15% seen once; the top ten hold more than 3.5%. J is TRBJ1-4 and V is TRBV7-8; no reliable D call. Sequenced here: whole blood, sampled in connection with sensitization to the hapten diphenylcyclopropenone (DPC). This receptor was obtained from a woman in her fifties or sixties with alopecia areata. Some clones in this sample may be carry-over from other donors' samples. Here the CDR3 DNA reads TGTGCCAGCAGCCCGATTAGGGTTAATGAAAAACTGTTTTTT. Amino acids: CASSPIRVNEKLFF.